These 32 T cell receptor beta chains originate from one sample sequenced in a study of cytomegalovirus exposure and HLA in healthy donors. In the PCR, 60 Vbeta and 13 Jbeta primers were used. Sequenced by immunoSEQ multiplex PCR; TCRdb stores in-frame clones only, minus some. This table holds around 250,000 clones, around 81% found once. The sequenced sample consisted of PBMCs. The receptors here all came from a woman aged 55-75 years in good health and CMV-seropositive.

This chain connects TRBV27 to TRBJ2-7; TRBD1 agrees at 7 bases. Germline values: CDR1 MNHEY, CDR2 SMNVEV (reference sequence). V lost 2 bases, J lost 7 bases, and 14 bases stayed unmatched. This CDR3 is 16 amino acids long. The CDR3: CASSLGSSLSRGEQYF. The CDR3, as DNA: TGTGCCAGCAGTTTAGGCTCTAGCCTAAGCAGGGGGGAGCAGTACTTC.

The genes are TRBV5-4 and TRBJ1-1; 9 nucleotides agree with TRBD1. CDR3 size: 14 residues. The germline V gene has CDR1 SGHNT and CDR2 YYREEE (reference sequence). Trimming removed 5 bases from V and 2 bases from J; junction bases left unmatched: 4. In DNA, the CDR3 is TGTGCCAGCAGGCAGGACAGGGGAAACACTGAAGCTTTCTTT. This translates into CASRQDRGNTEAFF.

This CDR3 reads CASSQTDRGTYEQYF. The CDR3 DNA reads TGCGCCAGCAGCCAAACCGACAGGGGTACCTACGAGCAGTACTTC. This chain joins TRBV4-1 and TRBJ2-7, with 8 nucleotides matching TRBD1. CDR3 length: 15 residues. Trimming cost V 2 bases and J 2 bases; bases outside gene matches: 5. In germline, CDR1 is MGHRA, CDR2 YSYEKL.

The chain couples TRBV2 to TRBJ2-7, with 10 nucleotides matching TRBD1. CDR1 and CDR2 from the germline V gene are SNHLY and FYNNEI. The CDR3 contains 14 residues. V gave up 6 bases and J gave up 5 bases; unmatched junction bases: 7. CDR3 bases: TGTGCCAGCAGACCGGGACAGGGGTCCAACGAGCAGTACTTC. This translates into CASRPGQGSNEQYF.

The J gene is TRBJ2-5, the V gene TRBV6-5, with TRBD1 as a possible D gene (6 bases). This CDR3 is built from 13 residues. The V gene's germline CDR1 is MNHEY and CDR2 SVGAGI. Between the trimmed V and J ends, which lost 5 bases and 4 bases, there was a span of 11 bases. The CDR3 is CASSAQGRETQYF. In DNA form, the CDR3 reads TGTGCCAGCAGTGCACAGGGAAGAGAGACCCAGTACTTC.

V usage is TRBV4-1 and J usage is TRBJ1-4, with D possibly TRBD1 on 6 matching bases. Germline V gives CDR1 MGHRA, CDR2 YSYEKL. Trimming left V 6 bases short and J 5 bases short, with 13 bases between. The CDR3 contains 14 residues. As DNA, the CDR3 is TGCGCCAGCAGGCCCGGACAGATAAATGAAAAACTGTTTTTT. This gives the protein CASRPGQINEKLFF.

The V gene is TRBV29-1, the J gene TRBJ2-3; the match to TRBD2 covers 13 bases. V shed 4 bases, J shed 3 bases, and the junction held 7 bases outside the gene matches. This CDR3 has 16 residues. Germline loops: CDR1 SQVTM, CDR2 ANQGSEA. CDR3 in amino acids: CSVGVTSGRGTDTQYF. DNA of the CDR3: TGCAGCGTTGGGGTAACTAGCGGGAGGGGGACAGATACGCAGTATTTT.

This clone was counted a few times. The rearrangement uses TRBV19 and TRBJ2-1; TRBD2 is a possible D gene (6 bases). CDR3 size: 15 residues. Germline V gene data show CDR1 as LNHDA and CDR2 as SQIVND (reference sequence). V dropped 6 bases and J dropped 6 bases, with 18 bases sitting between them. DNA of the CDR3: TGTGCCAGTAGCCCGAGGAGGGAGAGGCCCAATGAGCAGTTCTTC. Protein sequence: CASSPRRERPNEQFF.

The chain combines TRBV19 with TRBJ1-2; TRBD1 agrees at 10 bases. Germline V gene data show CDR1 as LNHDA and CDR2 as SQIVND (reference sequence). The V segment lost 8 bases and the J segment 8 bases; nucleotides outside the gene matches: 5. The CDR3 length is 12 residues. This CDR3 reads CASRGQGKGYTF. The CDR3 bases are TGTGCCAGTCGGGGACAGGGGAAAGGCTACACCTTC.

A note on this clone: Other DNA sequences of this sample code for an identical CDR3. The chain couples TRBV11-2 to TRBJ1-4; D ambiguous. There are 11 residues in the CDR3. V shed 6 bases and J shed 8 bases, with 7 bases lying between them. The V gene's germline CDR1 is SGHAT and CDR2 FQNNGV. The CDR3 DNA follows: TGTGCCAGCAGTTCTGGCGAAAAACTGTTTTTT. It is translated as CASSSGEKLFF.

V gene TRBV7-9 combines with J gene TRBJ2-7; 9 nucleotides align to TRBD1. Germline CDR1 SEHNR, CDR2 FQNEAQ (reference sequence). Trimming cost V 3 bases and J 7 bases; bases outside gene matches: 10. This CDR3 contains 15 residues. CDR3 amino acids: CASSFRGTGMGEQYF. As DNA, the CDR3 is TGTGCCAGCAGCTTCCGCGGGACAGGGATGGGGGAGCAGTACTTC.

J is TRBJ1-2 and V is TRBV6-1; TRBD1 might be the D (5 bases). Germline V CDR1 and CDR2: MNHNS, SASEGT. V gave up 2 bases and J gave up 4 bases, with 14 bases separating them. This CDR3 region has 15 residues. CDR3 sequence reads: CASSESGRGLYGYTF. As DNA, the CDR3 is TGTGCCAGCAGTGAATCCGGGAGGGGCCTCTATGGCTACACCTTC.

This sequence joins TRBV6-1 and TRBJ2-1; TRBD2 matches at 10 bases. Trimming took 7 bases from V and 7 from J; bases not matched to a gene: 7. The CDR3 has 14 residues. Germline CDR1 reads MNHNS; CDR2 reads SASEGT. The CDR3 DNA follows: TGTGCCAGCATCACCGGGACTAGCGTGAATGAGCAGTTCTTC. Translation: CASITGTSVNEQFF.

The CDR3 coding sequence is TGTGCCAGCAGTTCCAAGTCACCCGGTAGTCAGCCCCAGCATTTT. Protein sequence: CASSSKSPGSQPQHF. The chain joins TRBV6-5 to TRBJ1-5; unclear D gene. This CDR3 contains 15 residues. CDR1 is MNHEY, CDR2 SVGAGI, per germline. V lost 4 bases, J lost 6 bases, and 16 bases lay in between.

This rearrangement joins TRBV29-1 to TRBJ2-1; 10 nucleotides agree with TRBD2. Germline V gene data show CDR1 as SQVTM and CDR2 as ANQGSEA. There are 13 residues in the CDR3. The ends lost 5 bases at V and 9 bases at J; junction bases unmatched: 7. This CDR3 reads CSVRGLARGEQFF. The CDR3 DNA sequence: TGCAGCGTTCGGGGACTAGCGCGGGGTGAGCAGTTCTTC.

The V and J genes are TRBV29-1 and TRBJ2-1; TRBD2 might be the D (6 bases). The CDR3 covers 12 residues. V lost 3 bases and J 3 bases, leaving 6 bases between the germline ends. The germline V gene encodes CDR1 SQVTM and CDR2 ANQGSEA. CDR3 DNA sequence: TGCAGCGTTGAGACTAGCTACAATGAGCAGTTCTTC. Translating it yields CSVETSYNEQFF.

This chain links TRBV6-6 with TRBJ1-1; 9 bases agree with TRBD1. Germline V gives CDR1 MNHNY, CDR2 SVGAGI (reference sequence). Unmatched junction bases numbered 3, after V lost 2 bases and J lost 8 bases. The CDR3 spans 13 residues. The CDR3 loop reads CASSYGGQGEAFF. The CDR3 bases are TGTGCCAGCAGTTACGGAGGACAGGGGGAAGCTTTCTTT.

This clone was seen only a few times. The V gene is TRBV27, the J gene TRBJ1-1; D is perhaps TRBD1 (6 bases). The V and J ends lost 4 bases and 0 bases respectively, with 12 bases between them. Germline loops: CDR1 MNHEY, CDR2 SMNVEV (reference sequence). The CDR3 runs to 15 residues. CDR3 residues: CASSSGGPMNTEAFF. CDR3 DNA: TGTGCCAGCAGTTCGGGGGGGCCGATGAACACTGAAGCTTTCTTT.

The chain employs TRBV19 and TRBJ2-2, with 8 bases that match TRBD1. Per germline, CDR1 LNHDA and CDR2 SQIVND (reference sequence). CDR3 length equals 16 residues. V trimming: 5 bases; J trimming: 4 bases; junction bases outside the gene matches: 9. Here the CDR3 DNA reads TGTGCCAGTAGTCCTACGGACAGGGCGGCCACCGGGGAGCTGTTTTTT. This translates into CASSPTDRAATGELFF.

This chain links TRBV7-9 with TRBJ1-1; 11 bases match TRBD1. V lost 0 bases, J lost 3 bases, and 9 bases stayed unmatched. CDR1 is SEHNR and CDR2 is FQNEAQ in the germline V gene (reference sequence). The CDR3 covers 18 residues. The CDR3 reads CASSLATGTGGHDTEAFF. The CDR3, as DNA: TGTGCCAGCAGCTTAGCTACCGGGACAGGGGGTCATGACACTGAAGCTTTCTTT. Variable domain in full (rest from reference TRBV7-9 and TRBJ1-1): DTGVSQNPRHKITKRGQNVTFRCDPISEHNRLYWYRQTLGQGPEFLTYFQNEAQLEKSRLLSDRFSAERPKGSFSTLEIQRTEQGDSAMYLCASSLATGTGGHDTEAFFGQGTRLTVV.

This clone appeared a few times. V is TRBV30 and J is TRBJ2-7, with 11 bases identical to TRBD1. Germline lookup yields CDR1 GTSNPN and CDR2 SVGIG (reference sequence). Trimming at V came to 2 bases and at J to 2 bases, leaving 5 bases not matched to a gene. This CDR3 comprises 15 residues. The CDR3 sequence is CAWSIGTGGPYEQYF. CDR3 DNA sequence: TGTGCCTGGAGTATCGGGACAGGGGGTCCCTACGAGCAGTACTTC.

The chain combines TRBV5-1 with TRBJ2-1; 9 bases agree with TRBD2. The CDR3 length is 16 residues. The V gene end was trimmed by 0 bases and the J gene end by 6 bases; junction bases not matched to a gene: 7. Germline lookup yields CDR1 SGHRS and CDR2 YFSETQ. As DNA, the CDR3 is TGCGCCAGCAGCTTGGCTAGCGGGGACCCCTCCAATGAGCAGTTCTTC. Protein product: CASSLASGDPSNEQFF. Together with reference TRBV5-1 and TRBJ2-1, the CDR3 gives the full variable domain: KAGVTQTPRYLIKTRGQQVTLSCSPISGHRSVSWYQQTPGQGLQFLFEYFSETQRNKGNFPGRFSGRQFSNSRSEMNVSTLELGDSALYLCASSLASGDPSNEQFFGPGTRLTVL.

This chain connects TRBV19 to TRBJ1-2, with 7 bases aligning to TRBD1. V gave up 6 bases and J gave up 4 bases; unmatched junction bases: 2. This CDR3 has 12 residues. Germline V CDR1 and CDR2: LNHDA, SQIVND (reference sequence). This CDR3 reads CASRWTGYGYTF. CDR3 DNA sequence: TGTGCCAGTAGATGGACAGGCTATGGCTACACCTTC.

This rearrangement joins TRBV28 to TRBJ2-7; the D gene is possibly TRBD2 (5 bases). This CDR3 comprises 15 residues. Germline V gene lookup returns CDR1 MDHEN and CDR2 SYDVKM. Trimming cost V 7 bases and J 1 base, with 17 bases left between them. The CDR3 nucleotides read TGTGCCAGCATGTTTGACACCCGGGGTTCCTACGAGCAGTACTTC. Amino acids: CASMFDTRGSYEQYF.

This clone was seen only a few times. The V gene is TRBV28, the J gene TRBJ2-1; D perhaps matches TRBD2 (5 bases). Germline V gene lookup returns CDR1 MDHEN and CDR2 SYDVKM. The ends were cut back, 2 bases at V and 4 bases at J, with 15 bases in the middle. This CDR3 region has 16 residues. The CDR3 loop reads CASSLRPREYYNEQFF. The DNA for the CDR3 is TGTGCCAGCAGTTTACGCCCCCGGGAATATTACAATGAGCAGTTCTTC.

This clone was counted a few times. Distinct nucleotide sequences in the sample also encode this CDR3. CDR3 residues: CASSLGQNSNQPQHF. In DNA form, the CDR3 reads TGTGCCAGCTCCCTGGGACAGAATAGCAATCAGCCCCAGCATTTT. This rearrangement joins TRBV18 to TRBJ1-5, with TRBD1 matching over 7 bases. Germline CDR1 and CDR2: KGHSH and LQKENI. The CDR3 is 15 amino acids. The V and J ends lost 6 bases and 0 bases, in that order; junction bases with no gene match: 5.

This CDR3 is CASSLLVGQGTWETQYF. The CDR3 nucleotides read TGCGCCAGCAGCTTGTTGGTTGGACAGGGCACATGGGAGACCCAGTACTTC. The genes are TRBV5-1 and TRBJ2-5, with 8 bases fitting TRBD1. The CDR3 has 17 amino acids. CDR1 SGHRS and CDR2 YFSETQ come from the germline V gene. J was trimmed by 5 bases and V by 1 base; bases with no gene match: 13.

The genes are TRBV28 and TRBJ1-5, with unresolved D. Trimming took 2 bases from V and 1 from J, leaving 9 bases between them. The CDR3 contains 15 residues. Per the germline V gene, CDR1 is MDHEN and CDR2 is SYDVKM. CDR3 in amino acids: CASSLEGGSNQPQHF. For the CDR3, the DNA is TGTGCCAGCAGTTTAGAGGGCGGAAGCAATCAGCCCCAGCATTTT.

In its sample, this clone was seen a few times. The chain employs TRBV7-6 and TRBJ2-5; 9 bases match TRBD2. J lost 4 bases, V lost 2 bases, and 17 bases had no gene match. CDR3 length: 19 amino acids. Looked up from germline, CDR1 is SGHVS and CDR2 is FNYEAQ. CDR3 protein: CASSLFVARVAGGGETQYF. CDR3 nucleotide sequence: TGTGCCAGCAGCTTATTTGTAGCCCGTGTGGCGGGAGGGGGAGAGACCCAGTACTTC.

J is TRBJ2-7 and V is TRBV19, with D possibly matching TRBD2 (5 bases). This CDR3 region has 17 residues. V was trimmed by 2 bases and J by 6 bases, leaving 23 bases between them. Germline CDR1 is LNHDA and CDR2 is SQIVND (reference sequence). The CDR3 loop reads CASSIITGYSRGVEQYF. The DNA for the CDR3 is TGTGCCAGTAGTATAATAACCGGCTACTCCCGGGGAGTCGAGCAGTACTTC.

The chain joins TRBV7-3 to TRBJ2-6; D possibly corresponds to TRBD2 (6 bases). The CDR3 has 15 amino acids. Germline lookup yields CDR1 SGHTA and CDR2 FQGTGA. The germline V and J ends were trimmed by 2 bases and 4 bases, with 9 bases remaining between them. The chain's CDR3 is CASSLGGVGANVLTF. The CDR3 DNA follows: TGTGCCAGCAGCTTAGGCGGGGTGGGGGCCAACGTCCTGACTTTC.

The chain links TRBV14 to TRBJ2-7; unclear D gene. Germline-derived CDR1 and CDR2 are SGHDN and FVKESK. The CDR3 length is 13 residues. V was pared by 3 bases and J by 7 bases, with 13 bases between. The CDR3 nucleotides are TGTGCCAGCAGCCAGATCAGGCAAATGGAGCAGTACTTC. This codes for CASSQIRQMEQYF.